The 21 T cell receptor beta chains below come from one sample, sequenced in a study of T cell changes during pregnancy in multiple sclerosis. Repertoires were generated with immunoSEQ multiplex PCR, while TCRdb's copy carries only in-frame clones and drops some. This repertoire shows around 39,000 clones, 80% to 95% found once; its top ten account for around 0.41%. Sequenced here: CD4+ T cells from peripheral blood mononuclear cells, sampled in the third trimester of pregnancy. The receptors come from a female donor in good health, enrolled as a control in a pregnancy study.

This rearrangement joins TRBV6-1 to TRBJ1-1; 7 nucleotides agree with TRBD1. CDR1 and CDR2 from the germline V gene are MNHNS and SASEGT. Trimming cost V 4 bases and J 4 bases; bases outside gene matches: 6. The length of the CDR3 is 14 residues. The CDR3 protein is CASSGKQGGTEAFF. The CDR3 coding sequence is TGTGCCAGCAGTGGTAAGCAGGGGGGCACTGAAGCTTTCTTT.

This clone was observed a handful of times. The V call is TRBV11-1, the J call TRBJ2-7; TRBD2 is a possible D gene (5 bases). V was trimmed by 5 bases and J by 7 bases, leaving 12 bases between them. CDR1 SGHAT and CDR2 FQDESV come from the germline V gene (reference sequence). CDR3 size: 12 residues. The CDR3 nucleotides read TGTGCCAGCAGCAGGGTTACGGGAGAGCAGTACTTC. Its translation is CASSRVTGEQYF.

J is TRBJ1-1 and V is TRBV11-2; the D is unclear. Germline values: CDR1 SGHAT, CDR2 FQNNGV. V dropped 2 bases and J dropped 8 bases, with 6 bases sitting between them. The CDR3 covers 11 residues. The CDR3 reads CASSLPGEAFF. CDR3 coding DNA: TGTGCCAGCAGCTTACCAGGAGAAGCTTTCTTT.

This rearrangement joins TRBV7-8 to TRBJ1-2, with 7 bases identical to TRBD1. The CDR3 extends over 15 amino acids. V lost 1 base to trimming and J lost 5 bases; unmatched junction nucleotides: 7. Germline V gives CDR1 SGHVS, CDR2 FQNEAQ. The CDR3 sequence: CASSLDRQGGYGYTF. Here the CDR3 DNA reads TGTGCCAGCAGCTTAGACCGACAGGGTGGTTATGGCTACACCTTC.

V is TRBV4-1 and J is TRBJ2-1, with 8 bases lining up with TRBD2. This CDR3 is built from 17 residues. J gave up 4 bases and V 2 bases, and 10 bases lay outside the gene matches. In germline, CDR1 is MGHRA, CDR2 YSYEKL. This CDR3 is CASSQPSGRGVYNEQFF. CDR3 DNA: TGCGCCAGCAGCCAACCGTCGGGGCGGGGGGTTTACAATGAGCAGTTCTTC.

The CDR3 spells CASSFGQGFHEQYF. As DNA, the CDR3 is TGTGCCAGCAGCTTTGGACAGGGGTTCCACGAGCAGTACTTC. V and J are TRBV7-8 and TRBJ2-7; 9 nucleotides align to TRBD1. V shed 3 bases, J shed 5 bases, and the junction held 5 bases outside the gene matches. This CDR3 spans 14 amino acids. The germline gives CDR1 SGHVS, CDR2 FQNEAQ.

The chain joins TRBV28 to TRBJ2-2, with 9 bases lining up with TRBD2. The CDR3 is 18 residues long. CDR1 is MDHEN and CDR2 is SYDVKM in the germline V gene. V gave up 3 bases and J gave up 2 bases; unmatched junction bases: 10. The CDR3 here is CASSFIRSGGTNTGELFF. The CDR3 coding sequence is TGTGCCAGCAGTTTTATTCGGAGCGGGGGGACCAACACCGGGGAGCTGTTTTTT.

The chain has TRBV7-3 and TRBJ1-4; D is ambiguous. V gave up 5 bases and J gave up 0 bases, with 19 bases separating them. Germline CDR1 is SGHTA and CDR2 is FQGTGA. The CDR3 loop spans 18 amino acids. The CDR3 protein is CASSRWWTCTTTNEKLFF. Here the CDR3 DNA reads TGTGCCAGCAGCCGGTGGTGGACTTGCACAACAACTAATGAAAAACTGTTTTTT.

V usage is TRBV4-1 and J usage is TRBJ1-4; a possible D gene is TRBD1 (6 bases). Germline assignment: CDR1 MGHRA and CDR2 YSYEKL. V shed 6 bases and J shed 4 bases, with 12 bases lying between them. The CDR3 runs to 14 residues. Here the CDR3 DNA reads TGCGCCAGCAGACAGGACAGTTATAATGAAAAACTGTTTTTT. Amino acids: CASRQDSYNEKLFF.

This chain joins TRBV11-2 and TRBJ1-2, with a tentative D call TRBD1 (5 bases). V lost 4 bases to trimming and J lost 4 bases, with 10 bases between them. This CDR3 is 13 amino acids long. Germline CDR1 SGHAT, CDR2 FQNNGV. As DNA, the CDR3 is TGTGCCAGCAGCTCAGGGAGGATCTATGGCTACACCTTC. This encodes CASSSGRIYGYTF.

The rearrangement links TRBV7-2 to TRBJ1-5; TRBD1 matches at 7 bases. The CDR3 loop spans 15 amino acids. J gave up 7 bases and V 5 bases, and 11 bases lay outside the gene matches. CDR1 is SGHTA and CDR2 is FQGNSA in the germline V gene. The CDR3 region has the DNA TGTGCCAGCAGCCCTACAGGGGTCCAAGGGCAGCCCCAGCATTTT. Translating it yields CASSPTGVQGQPQHF.

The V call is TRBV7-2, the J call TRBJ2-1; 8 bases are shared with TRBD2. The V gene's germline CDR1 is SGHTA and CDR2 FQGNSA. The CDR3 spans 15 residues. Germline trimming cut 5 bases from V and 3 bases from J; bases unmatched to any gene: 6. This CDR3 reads CASSRRGGGYNEQFF. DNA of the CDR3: TGTGCCAGCAGCCGCCGGGGGGGAGGCTACAATGAGCAGTTCTTC.

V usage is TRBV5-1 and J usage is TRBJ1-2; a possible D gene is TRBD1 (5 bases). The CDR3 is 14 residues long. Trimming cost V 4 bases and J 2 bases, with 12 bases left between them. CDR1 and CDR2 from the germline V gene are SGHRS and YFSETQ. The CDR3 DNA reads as TGCGCCAGCAGCCCGCTCAGGGTAAACTATGGCTACACCTTC. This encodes CASSPLRVNYGYTF.

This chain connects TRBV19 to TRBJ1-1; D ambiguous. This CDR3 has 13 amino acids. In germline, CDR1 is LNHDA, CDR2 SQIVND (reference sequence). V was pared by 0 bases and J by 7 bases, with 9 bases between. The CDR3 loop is CASSIDRRSEAFF. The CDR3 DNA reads TGTGCCAGTAGTATAGATCGTAGGAGTGAAGCTTTCTTT.

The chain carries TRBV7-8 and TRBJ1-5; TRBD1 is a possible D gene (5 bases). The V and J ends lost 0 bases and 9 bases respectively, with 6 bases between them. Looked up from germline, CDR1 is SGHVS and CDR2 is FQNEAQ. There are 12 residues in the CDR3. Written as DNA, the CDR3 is TGTGCCAGCAGCTTAGCTGACAGGCCCCAGCATTTT. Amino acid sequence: CASSLADRPQHF.

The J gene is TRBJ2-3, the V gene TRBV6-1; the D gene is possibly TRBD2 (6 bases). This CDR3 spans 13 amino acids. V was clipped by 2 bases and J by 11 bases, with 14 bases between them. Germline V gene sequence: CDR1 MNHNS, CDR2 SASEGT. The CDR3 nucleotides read TGTGCCAGCAGTGAAACTCTAGGGAGGATGCAGTATTTT. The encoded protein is CASSETLGRMQYF.

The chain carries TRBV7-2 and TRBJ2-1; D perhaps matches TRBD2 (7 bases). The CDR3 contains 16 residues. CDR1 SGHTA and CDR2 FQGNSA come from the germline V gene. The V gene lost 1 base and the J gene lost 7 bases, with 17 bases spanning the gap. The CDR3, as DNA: TGTGCCAGCAGCTTAGGTGTGGGGGGGGCGGGTAATGAGCAGTTCTTC. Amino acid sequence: CASSLGVGGAGNEQFF.

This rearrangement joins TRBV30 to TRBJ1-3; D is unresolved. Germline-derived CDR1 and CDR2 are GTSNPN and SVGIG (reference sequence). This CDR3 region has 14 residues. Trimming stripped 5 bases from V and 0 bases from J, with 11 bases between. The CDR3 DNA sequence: TGTGCCTGGTCGAGCGGCTTCTCTGGAAACACCATATATTTT. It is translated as CAWSSGFSGNTIYF.

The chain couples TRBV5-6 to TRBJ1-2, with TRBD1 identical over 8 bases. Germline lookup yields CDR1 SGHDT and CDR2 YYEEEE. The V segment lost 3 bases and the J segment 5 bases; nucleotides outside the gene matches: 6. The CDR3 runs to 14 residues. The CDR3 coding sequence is TGTGCCAGCAGCTCCCGGGACAGGTTTTATGGCTACACCTTC. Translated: CASSSRDRFYGYTF. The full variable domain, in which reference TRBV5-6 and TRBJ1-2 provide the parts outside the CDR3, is DAGVTQSPTHLIKTRGQQVTLRCSPKSGHDTVSWYQQALGQGPQFIFQYYEEEERQRGNFPDRFSGHQFPNYSSELNVNALLLGDSALYLCASSSRDRFYGYTFGSGTRLTVV.

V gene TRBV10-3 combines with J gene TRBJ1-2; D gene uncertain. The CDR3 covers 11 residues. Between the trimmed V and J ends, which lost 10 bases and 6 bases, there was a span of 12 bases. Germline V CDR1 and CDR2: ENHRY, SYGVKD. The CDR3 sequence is CATTTWHGYTF. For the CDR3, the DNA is TGTGCCACAACAACCTGGCATGGCTACACCTTC.

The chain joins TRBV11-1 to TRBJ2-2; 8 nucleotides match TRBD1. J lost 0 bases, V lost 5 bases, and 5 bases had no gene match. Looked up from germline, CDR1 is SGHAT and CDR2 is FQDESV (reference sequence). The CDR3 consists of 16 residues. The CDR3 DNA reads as TGTGCCAGCAGCGCCCAGGGGGCCCCGAACACCGGGGAGCTGTTTTTT. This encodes CASSAQGAPNTGELFF.